This is a list of T cell receptor beta chains from one sample in a study of blood T cell repertoires in COVID-19. Clones were sequenced by immunoSEQ multiplex PCR, and TCRdb holds only the in-frame ones, with some missing. The sample lists 130,000 to 150,000 clones, 85% to 90% occurring once. The specimen sequenced was peripheral blood. The receptors come from a young man with COVID-19, enrolled during active disease. CDR3s include the opening cysteine and the closing phenylalanine or tryptophan. The order of the fields is J gene, clone size, D gene, V gene, CDR3 protein, CDR3 DNA. D genes are given only for firm matches. Part of the rows lack a size; the others show once, few, many or a class for expanded clones.

J gene: TRBJ1-5
clone size: -
D gene: TRBD1
V gene: TRBV28
CDR3 protein: CASSSSRGDRENQPQHF
CDR3 DNA: TGTGCCAGCAGTAGCTCAAGGGGGGACAGGGAAAATCAGCCCCAGCATTTT

J gene: TRBJ1-5
clone size: once
D gene: -
V gene: TRBV28
CDR3 protein: CASSLRAGGNQPQHF
CDR3 DNA: TGTGCCAGCAGTTTAAGGGCCGGGGGCAATCAGCCCCAGCATTTT

J gene: TRBJ2-3
clone size: -
D gene: -
V gene: TRBV4-1
CDR3 protein: CASSLTQGTPDTQYF
CDR3 DNA: TGCGCCAGCAGCTTGACTCAGGGGACCCCAGATACGCAGTATTTT

J gene: TRBJ2-3
clone size: few
D gene: -
V gene: TRBV6-6
CDR3 protein: CASSHTGTTRTDTQYF
CDR3 DNA: TGTGCCAGCAGCCACACCGGGACAACCCGCACAGATACGCAGTATTTT

J gene: TRBJ2-3
clone size: -
D gene: TRBD2
V gene: TRBV4-3
CDR3 protein: CASSQEAAGGPGRYTQYF
CDR3 DNA: TGCGCCAGCAGCCAAGAAGCAGCGGGAGGGCCGGGGAGGTATACGCAGTATTTT

J gene: TRBJ1-3
clone size: -
D gene: -
V gene: TRBV15
CDR3 protein: CATSRGFFGLNSGNTIYF
CDR3 DNA: TGTGCCACCAGCAGAGGGTTTTTCGGACTCAACTCTGGAAACACCATATATTTT

J gene: TRBJ1-2
clone size: -
D gene: -
V gene: TRBV6-1
CDR3 protein: CASSEGSVYGYTF
CDR3 DNA: TGTGCCAGCAGTGAAGGTTCTGTCTATGGCTACACCTTC

J gene: TRBJ2-7
clone size: -
D gene: -
V gene: TRBV4-3
CDR3 protein: CASSPEVSSYEQYF
CDR3 DNA: TGCGCCAGCTCCCCTGAGGTCAGTTCCTACGAGCAGTACTTC

J gene: TRBJ2-1
clone size: -
D gene: TRBD1
V gene: TRBV9
CDR3 protein: CASSVGTGANEQFF
CDR3 DNA: TGTGCCAGCAGCGTCGGGACAGGGGCCAATGAGCAGTTCTTC

J gene: TRBJ1-1
clone size: -
D gene: -
V gene: TRBV10-3
CDR3 protein: CAISGGGSTEAFF
CDR3 DNA: TGTGCCATCAGTGGGGGAGGGAGCACTGAAGCTTTCTTT

J gene: TRBJ1-4
clone size: once
D gene: -
V gene: TRBV28
CDR3 protein: CASSRGGGINEKLFF
CDR3 DNA: TGTGCCAGCAGCCGTGGGGGGGGCATAAATGAAAAACTGTTTTTT

J gene: TRBJ2-7
clone size: -
D gene: -
V gene: TRBV7-2
CDR3 protein: CASSNGTSSFYEQYF
CDR3 DNA: TGTGCCAGCAGCAACGGGACATCCTCCTTCTACGAGCAGTACTTC

J gene: TRBJ2-2
clone size: -
D gene: -
V gene: TRBV11-3
CDR3 protein: CASSLVSTDSGELFF
CDR3 DNA: TGTGCCAGCAGCTTAGTGAGCACTGATAGCGGGGAGCTGTTTTTT

J gene: TRBJ2-7
clone size: -
D gene: TRBD2
V gene: TRBV27
CDR3 protein: CASSLVATSGIEQYF
CDR3 DNA: TGTGCCAGCAGTTTAGTGGCGACTAGCGGGATCGAGCAGTACTTC

J gene: TRBJ1-5
clone size: -
D gene: -
V gene: TRBV7-6
CDR3 protein: CASTEGGYNQPQHF
CDR3 DNA: TGTGCCAGCACCGAAGGGGGATACAATCAGCCCCAGCATTTT

J gene: TRBJ2-7
clone size: -
D gene: -
V gene: TRBV28
CDR3 protein: CASSLQGSYEQYF
CDR3 DNA: TGTGCCAGCAGTCTGCAGGGTTCCTACGAGCAGTACTTC

J gene: TRBJ1-3
clone size: -
D gene: -
V gene: TRBV28
CDR3 protein: CASSRTHHTIYF
CDR3 DNA: TGTGCCAGCAGCCGGACACACCACACCATATATTTT

J gene: TRBJ2-1
clone size: once
D gene: TRBD2
V gene: TRBV6-4
CDR3 protein: CASSGTSEYNEQFF
CDR3 DNA: TGTGCCAGCTCCGGGACTAGCGAATACAATGAGCAGTTCTTC

J gene: TRBJ1-2
clone size: once
D gene: TRBD1
V gene: TRBV19
CDR3 protein: CASRQGQDWGGYTF
CDR3 DNA: TGTGCCAGCCGCCAGGGACAGGACTGGGGGGGCTACACCTTC

J gene: TRBJ1-6
clone size: -
D gene: TRBD1
V gene: TRBV11-2
CDR3 protein: CASSFQQGVQPLHF
CDR3 DNA: TGTGCCAGCAGCTTTCAGCAGGGGGTCCAACCCCTCCACTTT

J gene: TRBJ1-4
clone size: -
D gene: -
V gene: TRBV7-9
CDR3 protein: CASTSLPGNEKLFF
CDR3 DNA: TGTGCCAGCACTTCTCTCCCGGGTAATGAAAAACTGTTTTTT

J gene: TRBJ2-7
clone size: -
D gene: -
V gene: TRBV14
CDR3 protein: CASSQGSGHRYEQYF
CDR3 DNA: TGTGCCAGCAGCCAAGGCTCGGGACACCGCTACGAGCAGTACTTC

J gene: TRBJ2-1
clone size: few
D gene: TRBD2
V gene: TRBV7-6
CDR3 protein: CASSPGTSGYNEQFF
CDR3 DNA: TGTGCCAGCAGCCCCGGGACTAGCGGATACAATGAGCAGTTCTTC

J gene: TRBJ1-1
clone size: -
D gene: TRBD1
V gene: TRBV15
CDR3 protein: CATSTGGTEAFF
CDR3 DNA: TGTGCCACCAGCACAGGGGGCACTGAAGCTTTCTTT

J gene: TRBJ2-7
clone size: -
D gene: -
V gene: TRBV7-2
CDR3 protein: CASSSDRKRTGSYEQYF
CDR3 DNA: TGTGCCAGCAGCTCGGACAGAAAACGGACTGGTTCCTACGAGCAGTACTTC

J gene: TRBJ1-2
clone size: once
D gene: TRBD1
V gene: TRBV28
CDR3 protein: CASRETGTVYGYTF
CDR3 DNA: TGTGCCAGCAGGGAGACCGGGACAGTATATGGCTACACCTTC

J gene: TRBJ2-2
clone size: -
D gene: -
V gene: TRBV21-1
CDR3 protein: CASSKIVYGGVPGELFF
CDR3 DNA: TGTGCCAGCAGCAAAATCGTTTATGGAGGAGTTCCCGGGGAGCTGTTTTTT

J gene: TRBJ2-3
clone size: -
D gene: -
V gene: TRBV25-1
CDR3 protein: CASEGHSYTDTQYF
CDR3 DNA: TGTGCCAGCGAGGGACACTCCTACACAGATACGCAGTATTTT

J gene: TRBJ1-5
clone size: -
D gene: TRBD1
V gene: TRBV2
CDR3 protein: CASSPRGKAQHF
CDR3 DNA: TGTGCCAGCAGCCCCAGGGGGAAAGCCCAGCATTTT

J gene: TRBJ2-1
clone size: -
D gene: TRBD2
V gene: TRBV30
CDR3 protein: CAWLLTLAGGTEQFF
CDR3 DNA: TGTGCCTGGCTTCTAACACTAGCGGGAGGGACAGAGCAGTTCTTC

J gene: TRBJ1-3
clone size: -
D gene: TRBD1
V gene: TRBV6-5
CDR3 protein: CASETGIDLGNTIYF
CDR3 DNA: TGTGCCAGCGAGACAGGGATCGACCTCGGAAACACCATATATTTT

J gene: TRBJ2-7
clone size: few
D gene: -
V gene: TRBV7-2
CDR3 protein: CASSSTYLSYEQYF
CDR3 DNA: TGTGCCAGCAGCTCGACTTACCTCTCCTACGAGCAGTACTTC